This T cell receptor beta chain was recovered during a study of CD8 T cells in ankylosing spondylitis. The V end was cut by 0 bases, the J end by 2 bases, with 17 bases between. This CDR3 has 18 residues. Germline V lookup: CDR1 SGHTA, CDR2 FQGNSA. One entry per CDR3 protein results from TCRdb running MiXCR on the 5' RACE reads. In the table there are 200,000 to 250,000 distinct CDR3 sequences, approximately 8.4% of which are singletons. Whole-study results and caveats: In peripheral blood, disease-linked CD8+ clones occurred at relatively low frequencies. There was reportedly significant enrichment of clones that were disease-linked in matched ankylosing spondylitis synovial fluid.

This clonotype showed up just a few times. Its specificity is unknown. This sequence originates from a female donor with ankylosing spondylitis or in good health (not recorded which). V and J are TRBV7-2 and TRBJ2-4, with D tentatively TRBD2 (7 bases). The sample taken for sequencing was blood, either unsorted or a sorted T cell fraction (not recorded which). The CDR3 nucleotides read TGTGCCAGCAGCTTAGCTGGGAGGGGGTTAGCTCCCAAAAACATTCAGTACTTC. Protein product: CASSLAGRGLAPKNIQYF.